This T cell receptor (beta chain) stems from a study of blood T cell repertoires in COVID-19. Germline trimming cut 1 base from V and 7 bases from J; bases unmatched to any gene: 7. CDR1 SGHTS and CDR2 YDEGEE come from the germline V gene. The CDR3 spans 14 residues. Here immunoSEQ multiplex PCR was the method, and the copy in TCRdb shows in-frame clones only, minus some. The table has approximately 300,000 clones, 90% to 95% seen once. The sequence came from a young woman who had been exposed to COVID-19. Sequenced sample: PBMCs or T cells enriched from blood (not recorded which). The chain is built from TRBV5-8 and TRBJ2-5, with 7 bases that match TRBD1. In DNA, the CDR3 is TGTGCCAGCAGCTTGACAGGGGAGCAACGGACCCAGTACTTC. It is translated as CASSLTGEQRTQYF.